The 24 T cell receptor beta chains reported below all come from one sample, sequenced in a study of control samples from healthy donors and cancer patients. Using immunoSEQ multiplex PCR, the repertoire was profiled, and TCRdb retains in-frame clones only, with some absent. The top ten hold less than 8.5% of the sample, which has under 110,000 clones, around 88% seen once. Sequenced input: blood. These receptors were obtained from a young man in good health.

The chain links TRBV27 to TRBJ2-1; TRBD2 agrees at 9 bases. The trim removed 6 bases at V and 8 bases at J, leaving 11 bases unmatched. Germline values: CDR1 MNHEY, CDR2 SMNVEV (reference sequence). The length of the CDR3 is 15 residues. CDR3 residues: CASRNAGGPSHEQFF. CDR3 bases: TGTGCCAGCAGGAATGCGGGGGGGCCGTCTCATGAGCAGTTCTTC.

Here the CDR3 reads CASSFVRSSYNSPLHF. The CDR3 DNA sequence: TGTGCCAGCAGTTTTGTCCGGAGCTCCTATAATTCACCCCTCCACTTT. The genes are TRBV28 and TRBJ1-6; D is uncertain. V dropped 3 bases and J dropped 0 bases, with 9 bases sitting between them. The CDR3 extends over 16 amino acids. Germline V lookup: CDR1 MDHEN, CDR2 SYDVKM. Full variable domain (missing parts from reference TRBV28 and TRBJ1-6): DVKVTQSSRYLVKRTGEKVFLECVQDMDHENMFWYRQDPGLGLRLIYFSYDVKMKEKGDIPEGYSVSREKKERFSLILESASTNQTSMYLCASSFVRSSYNSPLHFGNGTRLTVT.

J is TRBJ2-5 and V is TRBV7-9; TRBD2 aligns across 12 bases. From germline, CDR1 is SEHNR and CDR2 FQNEAQ (reference sequence). The CDR3 extends over 16 amino acids. J gave up 4 bases and V 3 bases, and 6 bases lay outside the gene matches. The CDR3 loop reads CASSFNRLAGAETQYF. CDR3 bases: TGTGCCAGCAGCTTCAACCGACTAGCGGGAGCAGAGACCCAGTACTTC.

The V gene is TRBV7-3, the J gene TRBJ2-1; D is perhaps TRBD2 (6 bases). This CDR3 is 14 amino acids long. The germline gives CDR1 SGHTA, CDR2 FQGTGA. V was cut by 4 bases and J by 6 bases, with 13 bases left in between. The CDR3: CASSSPNGGNEQFF. CDR3 nucleotides: TGTGCCAGCAGCTCCCCTAACGGGGGCAATGAGCAGTTCTTC.

J is TRBJ2-5 and V is TRBV19, with D hard to call. The CDR3 has 14 residues. The V and J ends lost 4 bases and 5 bases respectively, with 14 bases between them. Germline lookup yields CDR1 LNHDA and CDR2 SQIVND (reference sequence). CDR3 bases: TGTGCCAGTAGTAACCCCCCCCGCTGGGAGACCCAGTACTTC. Its protein is CASSNPPRWETQYF.

This rearrangement joins TRBV24-1 to TRBJ2-3, with D possibly matching TRBD2 (6 bases). Germline CDR1 and CDR2: KGHDR and SFDVKD. V lost 4 bases and J lost 1, with 8 bases in between. This CDR3 spans 14 amino acids. The CDR3 sequence: CATSETGGTDTQYF. CDR3 coding DNA: TGTGCCACCAGTGAAACGGGGGGCACAGATACGCAGTATTTT.

CDR3 protein: CASSVGAGGLYNEQFF. The DNA for the CDR3 is TGTGCCAGCAGCGTAGGAGCGGGGGGGCTCTACAATGAGCAGTTCTTC. The rearrangement uses TRBV9 and TRBJ2-1, with 10 bases identical to TRBD2. CDR3 length equals 16 residues. Germline V CDR1 and CDR2: SGDLS, YYNGEE. V lost 0 bases and J lost 3; bases outside the gene matches: 3.

This clone occurred once. The chain combines TRBV7-9 with TRBJ2-3, with 10 bases identical to TRBD1. Germline CDR1 SEHNR, CDR2 FQNEAQ (reference sequence). After removal of 5 bases from V and 7 bases from J, the junction contained 12 bases not matched to a gene. This CDR3 is built from 16 residues. CDR3 DNA: TGTGCCAGCAGCGCCGGGACAGGGGCTAATCCCCATACGCAGTATTTT. As protein: CASSAGTGANPHTQYF.

The gene calls are TRBV6-2 or TRBV6-3 and TRBJ2-7; 7 bases are a match to TRBD2. The germline gives CDR1 MNHEY, CDR2 SVGEGT. The trim removed 5 bases at V and 5 bases at J, leaving 12 bases unmatched. The CDR3 is 15 amino acids. The CDR3 sequence: CASSGHAGLFNEQYF. CDR3 nucleotide sequence: TGTGCCAGCAGTGGCCATGCGGGACTATTTAACGAGCAGTACTTC.

The chain has TRBV18 and TRBJ1-2, with D perhaps TRBD1 (5 bases). The CDR3 covers 14 residues. V dropped 2 bases and J dropped 3 bases, with 10 bases sitting between them. Germline CDR1 and CDR2: KGHSH and LQKENI. The CDR3 loop reads CASSPSGEDYGYTF. The CDR3 DNA is TGTGCCAGCTCACCATCGGGGGAGGACTATGGCTACACCTTC. The full variable domain, rest sourced from reference TRBV18 and TRBJ1-2, is NAGVMQNPRHLVRRRGQEARLRCSPMKGHSHVYWYRQLPEEGLKFMVYLQKENIIDESGMPKERFSAEFPKEGPSILRIQQVVRGDSAAYFCASSPSGEDYGYTFGSGTRLTVV.

The V gene is TRBV19, the J gene TRBJ2-2, with 11 bases identical to TRBD1. V lost 7 bases, J lost 6 bases, and 13 bases stayed unmatched. Germline V gene data show CDR1 as LNHDA and CDR2 as SQIVND (reference sequence). The CDR3 sequence is 17 residues long. CDR3: CASTLRDGQGAAGELFF. The CDR3 nucleotides are TGTGCCAGTACCCTAAGGGATGGACAGGGGGCAGCCGGGGAGCTGTTTTTT.

This sequence joins TRBV11-3 and TRBJ2-3, with TRBD2 matching 8 bases. V was clipped by 4 bases and J by 8 bases; unmatched bases: 17. This CDR3 is built from 17 residues. Germline V lookup: CDR1 SGHNT, CDR2 YENEEA. The DNA for the CDR3 is TGTGCCAGCAGCTCTAATGGTGGGGGACTAGTTCCTGCTACGCAGTATTTT. Amino acid sequence: CASSSNGGGLVPATQYF. Full variable domain (missing parts from reference TRBV11-3 and TRBJ2-3): EAGVVQSPRYKIIEKKQPVAFWCNPISGHNTLYWYLQNLGQGPELLIRYENEEAVDDSQLPKDRFSAERLKGVDSTLKIQPAELGDSAVYLCASSSNGGGLVPATQYFGPGTRLTVL.

This chain connects TRBV5-1 to TRBJ2-4; no firm D call. Germline CDR1 is SGHRS and CDR2 is YFSETQ. V dropped 0 bases and J dropped 0 bases, with 10 bases sitting between them. The CDR3 totals 16 residues. This chain's CDR3 is CASSLDGWGAKNIQYF. CDR3 nucleotides: TGCGCCAGCAGCTTGGATGGATGGGGAGCCAAAAACATTCAGTACTTC. The variable domain in full, completed from reference TRBV5-1 and TRBJ2-4, reads KAGVTQTPRYLIKTRGQQVTLSCSPISGHRSVSWYQQTPGQGLQFLFEYFSETQRNKGNFPGRFSGRQFSNSRSEMNVSTLELGDSALYLCASSLDGWGAKNIQYFGAGTRLSVL.

A single count supports this clone. The V and J genes are TRBV27 and TRBJ1-6, with 9 bases aligning to TRBD1. The CDR3 spans 15 residues. Germline V gives CDR1 MNHEY, CDR2 SMNVEV (reference sequence). J gave up 10 bases and V 6 bases, and 10 bases lay outside the gene matches. CDR3 residues: CASSHSQTGGSPLHF. The CDR3 DNA reads as TGTGCCAGCAGCCACTCCCAGACAGGGGGGTCACCCCTCCACTTT.

The chain joins TRBV28 to TRBJ2-7, with a possible D match to TRBD1 (5 bases). V lost 7 bases and J lost 4, with 11 bases in between. Per the germline V gene, CDR1 is MDHEN and CDR2 is SYDVKM. The CDR3 consists of 12 residues. CDR3 sequence (DNA): TGTGCCAGCACCCTCCAGGGATACGAGCAGTACTTC. As protein: CASTLQGYEQYF.

V and J are TRBV25-1 and TRBJ1-2; D call uncertain. The germline V and J ends were trimmed by 3 bases and 2 bases, with 4 bases remaining between them. Germline V gene sequence: CDR1 MGHDK, CDR2 SYGVNS. The CDR3 extends over 12 amino acids. CDR3 sequence: CASSDGNYGYTF. The CDR3 DNA is TGTGCCAGCAGTGACGGAAACTATGGCTACACCTTC.

This clone was seen only a few times. The V and J genes are TRBV15 and TRBJ1-1, with 7 bases identical to TRBD1. Germline-derived CDR1 and CDR2 are LNHNV and YYDKDF (reference sequence). The trim removed 1 base at V and 1 base at J, leaving 6 bases unmatched. This CDR3 is 16 amino acids long. The CDR3 region is CATSRGDRAGNTEAFF. In DNA, the CDR3 is TGTGCCACCAGCAGAGGAGACAGGGCCGGGAACACTGAAGCTTTCTTT.

The V call is TRBV28, the J call TRBJ2-7; 14 bases match TRBD2. Germline assignment: CDR1 MDHEN and CDR2 SYDVKM. J gave up 6 bases and V 4 bases, and 2 bases lay outside the gene matches. The CDR3 runs to 14 residues. The CDR3 loop is CASSSGLAGVEQYF. The CDR3 DNA is TGTGCCAGCAGTTCGGGACTAGCGGGAGTCGAGCAGTACTTC.

V gene TRBV5-1 combines with J gene TRBJ2-7, with 7 bases that match TRBD1. The CDR3 length is 15 residues. V lost 0 bases, J lost 2 bases, and 5 bases stayed unmatched. Germline V gene data show CDR1 as SGHRS and CDR2 as YFSETQ. The CDR3 DNA reads as TGCGCCAGCAGCTTGGACTCAGGGGGAGCCTACGAGCAGTACTTC. This translates into CASSLDSGGAYEQYF.

The chain joins TRBV28 to TRBJ2-7; D remains ambiguous. V lost 6 bases, J lost 3 bases, and 18 bases lay in between. The CDR3 runs 15 residues. Germline values: CDR1 MDHEN, CDR2 SYDVKM. For the CDR3, the DNA is TGTGCCAGCAGGCTCCAAGAAAGCGCTTACTACGAGCAGTACTTC. Residues: CASRLQESAYYEQYF.

This chain joins TRBV10-1 and TRBJ2-1, with 10 bases that match TRBD2. Per germline, CDR1 WNHNN and CDR2 SYGVQD (reference sequence). V shed 0 bases and J 4 bases; nucleotides not matched to a gene: 9. The CDR3 is 18 amino acids. The CDR3 reads CASSESIGAGGRYNEQFF. The CDR3 coding sequence is TGCGCCAGCAGTGAGTCGATTGGAGCGGGGGGGCGATACAATGAGCAGTTCTTC.

The CDR3 sequence is CASSPGRPGGGRTF. DNA for the CDR3: TGTGCCAGCAGCCCGGGACGGCCCGGCGGGGGTCGCACCTTC. V is TRBV27 and J is TRBJ1-2, with D possibly being TRBD1 (5 bases). CDR1 and CDR2 (germline): MNHEY, SMNVEV (reference sequence). CDR3 length equals 14 residues. V was pared by 6 bases and J by 13 bases, with 24 bases between.

This chain links TRBV5-5 with TRBJ2-5; the match to TRBD2 covers 11 bases. CDR1 is SGHKS and CDR2 is YYEKEE in the germline V gene (reference sequence). V gave up 1 base and J gave up 5 bases; unmatched junction bases: 10. The CDR3 length is 17 residues. CDR3 loop: CASSLRGSGGAWETQYF. As DNA, the CDR3 is TGTGCCAGCAGCTTGAGAGGTAGCGGGGGGGCATGGGAGACCCAGTACTTC.

The rearrangement joins TRBV21-1 to TRBJ1-6. TRBV21-1 is termed a pseudogene. The CDR3 loop spans 14 amino acids. CDR3 DNA sequence: TGTGCCAGCAAAGGAGTGCTTTATAATTCACCCCTCCACTTT. This gives the protein CASKGVLYNSPLHF.